This TCR beta chain was sequenced during a study of T cell repertoires in cytomegalovirus infection. Study at large: Indicated by public TCR beta signatures were CMV infection and matching HLA type.

TCRdb passed the reads through MiXCR, listing each CDR3 protein once. The table records under 300,000 distinct CDR3 sequences, approximately 17% of them present only once. Study observations and caveats: Ex vivo responses were dominated by HLA-C-restricted CMV-specific TCR beta clonotypes. Cumulative frequency of public TCR beta families picked out carriers of CMV plus the relevant HLA.

Trimming took 2 bases from V and 4 from J; bases not matched to a gene: 4. This CDR3 contains 15 residues. The V gene's germline CDR1 is MNHEY and CDR2 SVGAGI. With regard to this clonotype: The antigen remains unidentified.

The source material was CD8+ T cells from PBMCs. The rearrangement links TRBV6-5 to TRBJ1-2; 10 bases are shared with TRBD1. The receptor's source is a human donor in good health (CMV status not recorded). Some clones in this sample may be carry-over from other donors' samples. The CDR3 spells CASSYGTGDIYGYTF. The DNA for the CDR3 is TGTGCCAGCAGTTACGGGACAGGGGATATCTATGGCTACACCTTC.